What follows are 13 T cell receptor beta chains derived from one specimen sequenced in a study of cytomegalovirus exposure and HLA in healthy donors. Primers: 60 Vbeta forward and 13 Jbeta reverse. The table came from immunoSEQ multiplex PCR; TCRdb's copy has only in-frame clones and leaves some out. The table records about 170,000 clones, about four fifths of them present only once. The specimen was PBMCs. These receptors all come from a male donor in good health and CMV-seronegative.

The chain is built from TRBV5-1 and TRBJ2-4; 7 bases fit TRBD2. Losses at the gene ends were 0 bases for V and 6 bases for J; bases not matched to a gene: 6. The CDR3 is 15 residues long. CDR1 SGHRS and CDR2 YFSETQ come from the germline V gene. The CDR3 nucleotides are TGCGCCAGCAGCTTGGGGGCGGGAGAGCGAAACATTCAGTACTTC. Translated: CASSLGAGERNIQYF.

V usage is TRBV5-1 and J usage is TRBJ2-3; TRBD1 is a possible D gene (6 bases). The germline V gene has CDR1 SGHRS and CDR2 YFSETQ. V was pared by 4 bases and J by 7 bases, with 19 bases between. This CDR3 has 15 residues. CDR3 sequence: CASSRNRASHNTQYF. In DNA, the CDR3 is TGCGCCAGCAGCAGAAACAGGGCATCACACAATACGCAGTATTTT.

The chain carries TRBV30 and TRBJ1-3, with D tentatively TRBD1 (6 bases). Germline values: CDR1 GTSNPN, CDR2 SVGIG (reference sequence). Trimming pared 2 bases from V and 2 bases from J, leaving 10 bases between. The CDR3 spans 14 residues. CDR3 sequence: CAWSTGHPGNTIYF. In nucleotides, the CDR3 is TGTGCCTGGAGTACAGGGCACCCTGGAAACACCATATATTTT.

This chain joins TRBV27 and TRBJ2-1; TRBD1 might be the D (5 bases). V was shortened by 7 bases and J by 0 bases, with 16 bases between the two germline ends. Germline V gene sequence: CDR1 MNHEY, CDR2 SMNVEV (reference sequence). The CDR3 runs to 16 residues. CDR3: CASNLFRESSYNEQFF. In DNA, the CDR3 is TGTGCCAGCAACCTCTTCAGGGAAAGCTCCTACAATGAGCAGTTCTTC.

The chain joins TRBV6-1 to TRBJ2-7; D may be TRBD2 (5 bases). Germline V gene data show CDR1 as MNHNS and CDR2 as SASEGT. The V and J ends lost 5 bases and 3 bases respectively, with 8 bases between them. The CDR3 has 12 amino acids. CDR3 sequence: CASSFGLYEQYF. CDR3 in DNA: TGTGCCAGCAGTTTCGGACTCTACGAGCAGTACTTC.

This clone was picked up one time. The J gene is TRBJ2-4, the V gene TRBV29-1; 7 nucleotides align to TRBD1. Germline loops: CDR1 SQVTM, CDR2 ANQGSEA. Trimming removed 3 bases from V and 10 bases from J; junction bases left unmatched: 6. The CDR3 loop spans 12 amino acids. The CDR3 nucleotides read TGCAGCGTTGATGCCAGGACAGGAATTCAGTACTTC. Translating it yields CSVDARTGIQYF.

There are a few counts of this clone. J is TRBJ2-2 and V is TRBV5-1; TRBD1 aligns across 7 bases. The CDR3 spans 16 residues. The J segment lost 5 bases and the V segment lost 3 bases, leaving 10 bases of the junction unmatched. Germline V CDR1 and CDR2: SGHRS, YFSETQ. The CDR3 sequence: CASSWTGTEGTGELFF. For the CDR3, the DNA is TGCGCCAGCAGCTGGACCGGGACAGAGGGAACCGGGGAGCTGTTTTTT.

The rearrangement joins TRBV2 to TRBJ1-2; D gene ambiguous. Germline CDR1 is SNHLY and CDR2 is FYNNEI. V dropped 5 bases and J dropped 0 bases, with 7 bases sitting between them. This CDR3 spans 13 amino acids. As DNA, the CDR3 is TGTGCCAGCAGTACAAAAACTAACTATGGCTACACCTTC. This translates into CASSTKTNYGYTF.

The CDR3 nucleotides are TGTGCCAGCAGCTTTCGGGTCGACAGACACGAGCAGTACTTC. Encoded protein: CASSFRVDRHEQYF. The chain couples TRBV11-1 to TRBJ2-7; possible D gene TRBD1, 5 bases. Germline CDR1 and CDR2: SGHAT and FQDESV (reference sequence). V was shortened by 3 bases and J by 5 bases, with 14 bases between the two germline ends. This CDR3 comprises 14 residues.

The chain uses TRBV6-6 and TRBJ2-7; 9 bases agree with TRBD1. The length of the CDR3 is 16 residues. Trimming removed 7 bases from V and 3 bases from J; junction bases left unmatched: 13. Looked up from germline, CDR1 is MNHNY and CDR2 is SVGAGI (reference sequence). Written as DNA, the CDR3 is TGTGCCAGCACTCCAACTCCGGGACAGGGTGTCTACGAGCAGTACTTC. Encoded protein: CASTPTPGQGVYEQYF.

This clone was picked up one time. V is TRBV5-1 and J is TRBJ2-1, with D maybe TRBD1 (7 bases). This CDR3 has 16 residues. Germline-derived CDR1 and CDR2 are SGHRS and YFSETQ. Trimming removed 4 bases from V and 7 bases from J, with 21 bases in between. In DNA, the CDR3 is TGCGCCAGCAGCGCGGACAGCAAACAGGGGAGGAATGAGCAGTTCTTC. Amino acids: CASSADSKQGRNEQFF.

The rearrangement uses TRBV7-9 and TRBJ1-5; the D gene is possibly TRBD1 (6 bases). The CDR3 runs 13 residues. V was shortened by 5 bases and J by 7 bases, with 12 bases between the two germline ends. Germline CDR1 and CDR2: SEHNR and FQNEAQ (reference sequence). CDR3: CASSPGAAQPQHF. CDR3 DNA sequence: TGTGCCAGCAGCCCAGGGGCGGCCCAGCCCCAGCATTTT.

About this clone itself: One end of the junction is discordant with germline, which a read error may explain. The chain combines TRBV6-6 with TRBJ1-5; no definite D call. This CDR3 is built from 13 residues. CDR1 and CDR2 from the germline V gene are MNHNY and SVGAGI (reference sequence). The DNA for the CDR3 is TGTGCCAGCAGTAAACGAAGCACTCAGCCCCAGCATTTT. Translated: CASSKRSTQPQHF.